These 30 T cell receptor beta chains came from one sample sequenced in a study of blood T cell repertoires in COVID-19. Libraries were prepared by immunoSEQ multiplex PCR; TCRdb keeps only in-frame clonotypes and omits some of them. The table shows 140,000 or so clones, with just under 85% occurring only once. Specimen: peripheral blood. The receptors shown here come from a woman older than 75 with acute or convalescent COVID-19.

V usage is TRBV6-5 and J usage is TRBJ2-7; D is perhaps TRBD1 (5 bases). The CDR3 has 14 residues. The ends were cut back, 8 bases at V and 3 bases at J, with 17 bases in the middle. CDR1 and CDR2 from the germline V gene are MNHEY and SVGAGI. The CDR3 spells CASGHWGSGYEQYF. In DNA form, the CDR3 reads TGTGCCAGCGGGCATTGGGGCTCAGGCTACGAGCAGTACTTC.

As regards this clone: This sample also contains other DNA sequences that code for the same CDR3. CDR3 sequence reads: CASSLRQGYEQYF. CDR3 bases: TGCGCCAGCAGCCTCCGACAGGGCTACGAGCAGTACTTC. V usage is TRBV5-1 and J usage is TRBJ2-7; 7 nucleotides match TRBD1. V trimming: 4 bases; J trimming: 3 bases; junction bases outside the gene matches: 4. This CDR3 has 13 residues. Per germline, CDR1 SGHRS and CDR2 YFSETQ.

The V and J genes are TRBV19 and TRBJ2-2; the match to TRBD2 covers 14 bases. CDR3 length equals 16 residues. Looked up from germline, CDR1 is LNHDA and CDR2 is SQIVND (reference sequence). The V gene end was trimmed by 4 bases and the J gene end by 5 bases; junction bases not matched to a gene: 3. CDR3 bases: TGTGCCAGTAGTAAGGGACTAGCGGGGGTTACCGGGGAGCTGTTTTTT. It yields the protein CASSKGLAGVTGELFF.

The J gene is TRBJ2-2, the V gene TRBV11-1; D is uncertain. Germline V gene data show CDR1 as SGHAT and CDR2 as FQDESV (reference sequence). Trimming took off 6 bases at V and 2 bases at J, with 7 bases between the two ends. This CDR3 comprises 13 residues. CDR3 sequence (DNA): TGTGCCAGCAGATGGGCCAACACCGGGGAGCTGTTTTTT. This encodes CASRWANTGELFF.

V is TRBV10-3 and J is TRBJ1-5; D call uncertain. Per germline, CDR1 ENHRY and CDR2 SYGVKD. The CDR3 consists of 12 residues. V lost 6 bases and J 4 bases, leaving 7 bases between the germline ends. DNA for the CDR3: TGTGCCATCAGCCCCACTAATCAGCCCCAGCATTTT. Encoded protein: CAISPTNQPQHF.

This rearrangement joins TRBV6-5 to TRBJ1-2; D may be TRBD1 (6 bases). CDR3 size: 14 residues. CDR1 is MNHEY, CDR2 SVGAGI, per germline. Trimming stripped 2 bases from V and 6 bases from J, with 13 bases between. The DNA for the CDR3 is TGTGCCAGCAGTTACGGCCCAGGGGCGGATGGCTACACCTTC. This codes for CASSYGPGADGYTF.

The gene calls are TRBV4-2 and TRBJ1-4, with a tentative D call TRBD1 (5 bases). CDR3 length: 16 residues. V was trimmed by 0 bases and J by 6 bases, leaving 14 bases between them. Germline V lookup: CDR1 LGHNA, CDR2 YNFKEQ. CDR3 in DNA: TGTGCCAGCAGCCAAGAAGGAGGGGCGGTAGATGAAAAACTGTTTTTT. It is translated as CASSQEGGAVDEKLFF.

The chain combines TRBV9 with TRBJ1-4; TRBD1 aligns across 9 bases. V lost 3 bases to trimming and J lost 8 bases; unmatched junction nucleotides: 8. CDR1 is SGDLS, CDR2 YYNGEE, per germline. This CDR3 spans 15 amino acids. The CDR3 loop reads CASSAKQGAREKLFF. The CDR3 DNA is TGTGCCAGCAGCGCCAAACAGGGGGCTCGCGAAAAACTGTTTTTT.

This clone was counted between two and nine times. The V call is TRBV2, the J call TRBJ2-5, with 7 nucleotides matching TRBD1. Germline values: CDR1 SNHLY, CDR2 FYNNEI. The V and J ends lost 2 bases and 4 bases, in that order; junction bases with no gene match: 4. This CDR3 is built from 14 residues. The CDR3 protein is CASSENRGLETQYF. Written as DNA, the CDR3 is TGTGCCAGCAGTGAAAACAGGGGATTAGAGACCCAGTACTTC.

This clone was seen more than once but under ten times. The rearrangement links TRBV7-3 to TRBJ1-5; no reliable D call. Germline V gene sequence: CDR1 SGHTA, CDR2 FQGTGA. The length of the CDR3 is 14 residues. V was trimmed by 2 bases and J by 3 bases, leaving 8 bases between them. CDR3 loop: CASSLSGDNQPQHF. DNA of the CDR3: TGTGCCAGCAGCTTATCGGGAGACAATCAGCCCCAGCATTTT.

The chain is built from TRBV18 and TRBJ1-6; D is possibly TRBD1 (5 bases). Trimming left V 8 bases short and J 2 bases short, with 10 bases between. CDR3 length: 14 amino acids. The germline CDR1 and CDR2 sequences are KGHSH and LQKENI. CDR3 region: CASRGQAYNSPLHF. CDR3 nucleotide sequence: TGTGCCAGCCGCGGACAAGCCTATAATTCACCCCTCCACTTT.

This clone was observed once. The chain carries TRBV12-3 or TRBV12-4 and TRBJ1-1, with D hard to call. The CDR3 extends over 12 amino acids. The V and J ends lost 6 bases and 2 bases respectively, with 7 bases between them. CDR3 nucleotide sequence: TGTGCCAGCAGGTTATCTAACACTGAAGCTTTCTTT. This codes for CASRLSNTEAFF.

J is TRBJ2-7 and V is TRBV18; D is unclear. This CDR3 region has 15 residues. Between the trimmed V and J ends, which lost 0 bases and 0 bases, there was a span of 9 bases. CDR1 is KGHSH and CDR2 is LQKENI in the germline V gene. The CDR3 here is CASSPPNVHSYEQYF. The CDR3 DNA is TGTGCCAGCTCACCACCGAACGTACACTCCTACGAGCAGTACTTC.

The chain employs TRBV27 and TRBJ1-5, with a possible D match to TRBD1 (5 bases). The CDR3 is 15 amino acids. Trimming stripped 2 bases from V and 2 bases from J, with 10 bases between. Germline-derived CDR1 and CDR2 are MNHEY and SMNVEV (reference sequence). The chain's CDR3 is CASSLGSGGNQPQHF. The CDR3 DNA sequence: TGTGCCAGCAGTTTAGGGTCGGGGGGCAATCAGCCCCAGCATTTT.

The genes are TRBV24-1 and TRBJ2-3, with D possibly matching TRBD1 (5 bases). Trimming removed 10 bases from V and 1 base from J, with 11 bases in between. This CDR3 has 13 amino acids. The V gene's germline CDR1 is KGHDR and CDR2 SFDVKD. CDR3 sequence reads: CATSGIRTDTQYF. DNA of the CDR3: TGTGCCACGTCAGGGATTCGCACAGATACGCAGTATTTT.

Comment on this clone: At the DNA level, this CDR3 is encoded by other sequences in the same sample as well. The CDR3 is CASRGTGFNYGYTF. The CDR3 region has the DNA TGTGCCAGCAGGGGGACAGGGTTCAACTATGGCTACACCTTC. The genes are TRBV6-5 and TRBJ1-2; TRBD1 aligns across 9 bases. The germline V gene has CDR1 MNHEY and CDR2 SVGAGI. This CDR3 has 14 amino acids. The V segment lost 6 bases and the J segment 2 bases; nucleotides outside the gene matches: 4.

CDR3 nucleotides: TGTGCCATCACCTCAGACAGAGCTAATGAAAAACTGTTTTTT. Its translation: CAITSDRANEKLFF. The chain links TRBV10-3 to TRBJ1-4, with D perhaps TRBD1 (5 bases). The CDR3 consists of 14 residues. Germline CDR1 ENHRY, CDR2 SYGVKD. Deletions cut 7 bases from V and 3 bases from J, with 12 bases between.

The chain has TRBV2 and TRBJ1-1; D uncertain. The CDR3 loop spans 14 amino acids. Germline-derived CDR1 and CDR2 are SNHLY and FYNNEI. The V end was cut by 2 bases, the J end by 6 bases, with 13 bases between. The CDR3 DNA reads as TGTGCCAGCAGTGAAAGCGGCCGAAAGTCTGAAGCTTTCTTT. Protein product: CASSESGRKSEAFF.

The rearrangement links TRBV9 to TRBJ1-1, with no clear D. The V gene's germline CDR1 is SGDLS and CDR2 YYNGEE. CDR3 size: 12 residues. CDR3 protein: CASLTLGVEAFF. In DNA, the CDR3 is TGTGCTTCACTGACCCTCGGGGTTGAAGCTTTCTTT. The full variable domain, completed using reference TRBV9 and TRBJ1-1, is DSGVTQTPKHLITATGQRVTLRCSPRSGDLSVYWYQQSLDQGLQFLIQYYNGEERAKGNILERFSAQQFPDLHSELNLSSLELGDSALYFCASLTLGVEAFFGQGTRLTVV.

The chain links TRBV6-6 to TRBJ2-2; 10 bases line up with TRBD2. The V segment lost 5 bases and the J segment 4 bases; nucleotides outside the gene matches: 13. The CDR3 length is 18 residues. Germline V gene data show CDR1 as MNHNY and CDR2 as SVGAGI (reference sequence). The CDR3: CASSPQALAGVSTGELFF. CDR3 nucleotides: TGTGCCAGCAGTCCTCAGGCCCTAGCGGGGGTGTCCACCGGGGAGCTGTTTTTT.

The J gene is TRBJ2-3, the V gene TRBV5-6, with a weak D call TRBD2 (7 bases). With 3 bases removed from V and 3 bases from J, the gap between germline ends came to 20 bases. The CDR3 is 17 amino acids. Germline CDR1 and CDR2: SGHDT and YYEEEE. In DNA form, the CDR3 reads TGTGCCAGCAGCTCGGAGGGGGGGGCCTCGGTGACAGATACGCAGTATTTT. Translating gives CASSSEGGASVTDTQYF.

In DNA form, the CDR3 reads TGCGCCAGCAGCTATCGTGTAGGACAGCTGAACACCGGGGAGCTGTTTTTT. Its translation is CASSYRVGQLNTGELFF. The chain employs TRBV4-1 and TRBJ2-2; possible D gene TRBD1, 6 bases. V was clipped by 5 bases and J by 1 base, with 17 bases between them. CDR3 length: 17 residues. CDR1 and CDR2 from the germline V gene are MGHRA and YSYEKL.

This clone appeared a single time. This chain connects TRBV7-3 to TRBJ2-2, with 7 nucleotides matching TRBD1. This CDR3 region has 15 residues. With V trimmed by 6 bases and J by 4 bases, 8 bases remained unmatched. Germline V gives CDR1 SGHTA, CDR2 FQGTGA. CDR3 residues: CASSNPAGGTGELFF. DNA of the CDR3: TGTGCCAGCAGTAACCCTGCAGGGGGCACCGGGGAGCTGTTTTTT.

J is TRBJ1-2 and V is TRBV7-8; the D is unclear. V was shortened by 2 bases and J by 0 bases, with 16 bases between the two germline ends. CDR1 and CDR2 from the germline V gene are SGHVS and FQNEAQ. CDR3 length equals 17 residues. CDR3 bases: TGTGCCAGCAGCTTAAAAGACGACACTAGTTCTAACTATGGCTACACCTTC. It encodes CASSLKDDTSSNYGYTF.

This chain joins TRBV4-1 and TRBJ1-6; D is possibly TRBD1 (6 bases). This CDR3 has 15 residues. Germline V gene sequence: CDR1 MGHRA, CDR2 YSYEKL. V was trimmed by 4 bases and J by 6 bases, leaving 13 bases between them. CDR3 protein: CASSRAGGVNSPLHF. Here the CDR3 DNA reads TGCGCCAGCAGCCGGGCGGGGGGCGTTAATTCACCCCTCCACTTT.

The gene calls are TRBV9 and TRBJ1-1, with D possibly matching TRBD1 (5 bases). V was shortened by 1 base and J by 6 bases, with 13 bases between the two germline ends. In germline, CDR1 is SGDLS, CDR2 YYNGEE. CDR3 length: 14 residues. CDR3 nucleotide sequence: TGTGCCAGCAGCGTATTCCCCAGGGCCTCTGAAGCTTTCTTT. Protein: CASSVFPRASEAFF.

The chain links TRBV27 to TRBJ1-5; weak D call: TRBD1 (5 bases). This CDR3 is 16 amino acids long. V was shortened by 4 bases and J by 5 bases, with 18 bases between the two germline ends. Per germline, CDR1 MNHEY and CDR2 SMNVEV (reference sequence). The CDR3 region has the DNA TGTGCCAGCAGTTCAGGGCCTCGGAGGGTTGATCAGCCCCAGCATTTT. Its translation: CASSSGPRRVDQPQHF.

This clone came up a few times. CDR3 coding DNA: TGTGCCAGCAGTCTCAGGGGGCTGGGGGAAAAACTGTTTTTT. This translates into CASSLRGLGEKLFF. V gene TRBV27 combines with J gene TRBJ1-4; TRBD1 agrees at 8 bases. V lost 5 bases and J lost 8; bases outside the gene matches: 7. Germline V gives CDR1 MNHEY, CDR2 SMNVEV (reference sequence). The CDR3 is 14 amino acids.

The chain carries TRBV24-1 and TRBJ2-1; 8 bases map to TRBD1. CDR3 length: 13 residues. In germline, CDR1 is KGHDR, CDR2 SFDVKD. The junction had 5 bases not matched to a gene; V was cut back by 2 bases and J by 12 bases. The CDR3 bases are TGTGCCACCAGTGATTCCCAGGGGGCAAGGCAGTTCTTC. It encodes CATSDSQGARQFF.

The V and J genes are TRBV6-5 and TRBJ2-2; a weak D match, TRBD1 (5 bases). CDR3 length: 16 residues. The V gene's germline CDR1 is MNHEY and CDR2 SVGAGI. Trimming removed 2 bases from V and 2 bases from J, with 12 bases in between. The CDR3 spells CASSYDPGINTGELFF. The DNA for the CDR3 is TGTGCCAGCAGTTACGACCCAGGGATAAACACCGGGGAGCTGTTTTTT.